These 20 T cell receptor beta chains originate from one sample sequenced in a study of blood T cell repertoires in COVID-19. Produced via immunoSEQ multiplex PCR; TCRdb's table is partial and in-frame only. The sample comprises roughly 200,000 clones, 75% to 90% of which are singletons, and over 2.5% rests with the top ten. The sequenced material came from peripheral blood. Receptors were obtained from a man between 60 and 70 years old with acute or convalescent COVID-19.

The V and J genes are TRBV24-1 and TRBJ2-1, with 8 bases fitting TRBD2. CDR1 is KGHDR, CDR2 SFDVKD, per germline. The CDR3 covers 16 residues. J lost 2 bases, V lost 3 bases, and 5 bases had no gene match. CDR3 loop: CATSDPTSGPYNEQFF. In nucleotides, the CDR3 is TGTGCCACCAGTGATCCCACTAGCGGACCCTACAATGAGCAGTTCTTC.

The CDR3 is CASSPRQGAANEKLFF. The DNA of the CDR3 is TGTGCCAGCAGCCCCCGACAGGGGGCAGCTAATGAAAAACTGTTTTTT. The chain combines TRBV7-2 with TRBJ1-4; 10 nucleotides match TRBD1. The CDR3 has 16 amino acids. Trimming cost V 5 bases and J 3 bases; bases outside gene matches: 6. Per germline, CDR1 SGHTA and CDR2 FQGNSA.

V gene TRBV3-1 (or the pseudogene TRBV3-2) combines with J gene TRBJ2-1; TRBD2 matches at 10 bases. In germline, CDR1 is LGHDT, CDR2 YNNKEL (reference sequence). This CDR3 has 14 residues. V was clipped by 7 bases and J by 3 bases; unmatched bases: 3. The CDR3 DNA reads TGTGCCAGCAACGTAGCGGGAGGCTACAATGAGCAGTTCTTC. It yields the protein CASNVAGGYNEQFF.

The rearrangement uses TRBV28 and TRBJ1-1; D remains ambiguous. Trimming took off 10 bases at V and 1 base at J, with 10 bases between the two ends. The V gene's germline CDR1 is MDHEN and CDR2 SYDVKM. There are 12 residues in the CDR3. CDR3 nucleotide sequence: TGTGCCACCACCTCAGGGAACACTGAAGCTTTCTTT. It yields the protein CATTSGNTEAFF.

As for this clone: This sample includes further DNA sequences coding for the same CDR3. The rearrangement uses TRBV2 and TRBJ2-3; TRBD1 matches 9 bases. This CDR3 contains 15 residues. CDR1 and CDR2 from the germline V gene are SNHLY and FYNNEI. Germline trimming cut 4 bases from V and 1 base from J; bases unmatched to any gene: 3. The CDR3 region is CASSGRTGGTDTQYF. In DNA form, the CDR3 reads TGTGCCAGCAGTGGTAGGACAGGGGGCACAGATACGCAGTATTTT.

This chain links TRBV29-1 with TRBJ1-2; D perhaps matches TRBD1 (5 bases). This CDR3 contains 13 residues. Trimming pared 2 bases from V and 8 bases from J, leaving 15 bases between. Germline values: CDR1 SQVTM, CDR2 ANQGSEA. The CDR3 region is CSVELPGKGGYTF. CDR3 nucleotide sequence: TGCAGCGTTGAACTCCCAGGGAAGGGAGGCTACACCTTC.

This clone was counted between two and nine times. The chain uses TRBV19 and TRBJ2-3, with a possible D match to TRBD2 (5 bases). Deletions cut 4 bases from V and 5 bases from J, with 7 bases between. Germline V gene lookup returns CDR1 LNHDA and CDR2 SQIVND (reference sequence). CDR3 length: 12 residues. The CDR3 nucleotides are TGTGCCAGTAGTACCGGAGGAGATACGCAGTATTTT. The encoded protein is CASSTGGDTQYF.

This sequence joins TRBV2 and TRBJ1-2, with D possibly TRBD1 on 6 matching bases. Per the germline V gene, CDR1 is SNHLY and CDR2 is FYNNEI. V was pared by 7 bases and J by 9 bases, with 21 bases between. The CDR3 has 14 amino acids. The CDR3 is CASNPQGSIFSYTF. The CDR3 nucleotides read TGTGCCAGCAATCCACAGGGAAGTATTTTTAGCTACACCTTC.

The chain has TRBV18 and TRBJ2-7; 9 bases line up with TRBD2. CDR1 and CDR2 from the germline V gene are KGHSH and LQKENI. Unmatched junction bases numbered 7, after V lost 3 bases and J lost 1 base. The CDR3 spans 16 residues. CDR3: CASSPGPLAGSYEQYF. In nucleotides, the CDR3 is TGTGCCAGCTCACCGGGTCCGCTAGCGGGATCCTACGAGCAGTACTTC.

The chain combines TRBV25-1 with TRBJ1-1; D is unresolved. The V end was cut by 4 bases, the J end by 2 bases, with 11 bases between. The germline V gene encodes CDR1 MGHDK and CDR2 SYGVNS. The CDR3 runs 14 residues. CDR3 DNA sequence: TGTGCCAGCAGTGCCGTACAGAGAAACACTGAAGCTTTCTTT. Protein product: CASSAVQRNTEAFF.

The V and J genes are TRBV27 and TRBJ2-7; 7 bases align to TRBD2. CDR1 and CDR2 from the germline V gene are MNHEY and SMNVEV (reference sequence). This CDR3 contains 15 residues. With 2 bases clipped from V and 4 bases from J, the junction kept 8 bases outside the gene matches. The CDR3 coding sequence is TGTGCCAGCAGTTTAAGCGGGGCCCCTCGTTACGAGCAGTACTTC. This sequence encodes CASSLSGAPRYEQYF.

This clone was detected a few times. The chain is built from TRBV7-2 and TRBJ1-2, with a weak D call TRBD1 (6 bases). This CDR3 is built from 15 residues. Trimming took 4 bases from V and 2 from J, leaving 14 bases between them. Germline CDR1 and CDR2: SGHTA and FQGNSA. CDR3 coding DNA: TGTGCCAGCAGCTCTCTAAGGACAGTCAACTATGGCTACACCTTC. Its protein product is CASSSLRTVNYGYTF.

The chain uses TRBV6-5 and TRBJ1-1; D may be TRBD1 (5 bases). The CDR3 is made up of 13 amino acids. The ends were cut back, 6 bases at V and 1 base at J, with 9 bases in the middle. CDR1 and CDR2 from the germline V gene are MNHEY and SVGAGI. In nucleotides, the CDR3 is TGTGCCAGCAGCGGGACTGAGAACACTGAAGCTTTCTTT. Protein sequence: CASSGTENTEAFF.

This clone has only a few counts. The chain is built from TRBV4-2 and TRBJ2-5; 12 nucleotides align to TRBD2. In germline, CDR1 is LGHNA, CDR2 YNFKEQ. V lost 0 bases, J lost 4 bases, and 3 bases stayed unmatched. The CDR3 extends over 16 amino acids. CDR3 in amino acids: CASSQEETSGRETQYF. CDR3 nucleotides: TGTGCCAGCAGCCAAGAGGAGACTAGCGGGAGAGAGACCCAGTACTTC.

The rearrangement links TRBV5-1 to TRBJ1-1, with 7 nucleotides matching TRBD1. This CDR3 region has 14 residues. V gave up 5 bases and J gave up 5 bases; unmatched junction bases: 9. Germline V CDR1 and CDR2: SGHRS, YFSETQ. This CDR3 reads CASRLTGPGTEAFF. Written as DNA, the CDR3 is TGCGCCAGCAGATTGACAGGGCCGGGTACTGAAGCTTTCTTT.

This chain joins TRBV9 and TRBJ1-6; 7 nucleotides match TRBD1. The germline CDR1 and CDR2 sequences are SGDLS and YYNGEE. Trimming took 5 bases from V and 6 from J; bases not matched to a gene: 8. CDR3 size: 15 residues. Here the CDR3 DNA reads TGTGCCAGCAGTCCATACGGGACAGCTAATTCACCCCTCCACTTT. Translating it yields CASSPYGTANSPLHF.

V usage is TRBV25-1 and J usage is TRBJ1-3, with D maybe TRBD1 (6 bases). The CDR3 is 13 amino acids. V lost 6 bases and J 4 bases, leaving 10 bases between the germline ends. The germline CDR1 and CDR2 sequences are MGHDK and SYGVNS. The CDR3 DNA follows: TGTGCCAGCAGACAGGGAGCAGGAAACACCATATATTTT. Translated: CASRQGAGNTIYF.

The chain recombines TRBV19 with TRBJ1-3; possibly TRBD1 for D (5 bases). The ends were cut back, 6 bases at V and 4 bases at J, with 13 bases in the middle. This CDR3 is built from 14 residues. Germline V gene data show CDR1 as LNHDA and CDR2 as SQIVND (reference sequence). The CDR3 is CASSITGAGNTIYF. CDR3 bases: TGTGCCAGTAGCATTACAGGAGCAGGAAACACCATATATTTT.

The chain combines TRBV28 with TRBJ1-2; 8 bases fit TRBD1. The germline gives CDR1 MDHEN, CDR2 SYDVKM. V shed 7 bases, J shed 3 bases, and the junction held 7 bases outside the gene matches. CDR3 length: 14 residues. CDR3 bases: TGTGCCAGCAATCCGACAGGGGCCGACTATGGCTACACCTTC. Encoded protein: CASNPTGADYGYTF.

The chain links TRBV19 to TRBJ2-3; 7 positions agree with TRBD2. The CDR3 is 18 amino acids. Trimming at V came to 5 bases and at J to 5 bases, leaving 19 bases not matched to a gene. Germline CDR1 and CDR2: LNHDA and SQIVND (reference sequence). DNA for the CDR3: TGTGCCAGTAGTCCATTGGACTGGGGCGGGAGCGATAGAGATACGCAGTATTTT. It specifies CASSPLDWGGSDRDTQYF. Based on the CDR3 plus reference TRBV19 and TRBJ2-3, the full variable domain is DGGITQSPKYLFRKEGQNVTLSCEQNLNHDAMYWYRQDPGQGLRLIYYSQIVNDFQKGDIAEGYSVSREKKESFPLTVTSAQKNPTAFYLCASSPLDWGGSDRDTQYFGPGTRLTVL.